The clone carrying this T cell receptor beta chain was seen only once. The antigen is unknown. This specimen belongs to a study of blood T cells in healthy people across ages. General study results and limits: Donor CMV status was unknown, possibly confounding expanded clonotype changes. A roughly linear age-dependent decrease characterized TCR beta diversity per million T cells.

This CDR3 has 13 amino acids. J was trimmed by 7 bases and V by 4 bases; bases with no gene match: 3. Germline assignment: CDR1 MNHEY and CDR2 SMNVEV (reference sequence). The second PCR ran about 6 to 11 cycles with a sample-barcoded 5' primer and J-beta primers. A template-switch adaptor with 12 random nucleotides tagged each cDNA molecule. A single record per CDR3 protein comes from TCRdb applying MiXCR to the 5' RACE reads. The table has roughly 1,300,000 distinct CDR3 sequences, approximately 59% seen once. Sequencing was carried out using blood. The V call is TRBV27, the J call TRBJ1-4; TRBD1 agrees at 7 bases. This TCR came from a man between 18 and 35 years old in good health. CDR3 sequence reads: CASSWYRGEKLFF. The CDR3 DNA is TGTGCCAGCAGTTGGTACAGGGGTGAAAAACTGTTTTTT.